The T cell receptor (beta chain) under discussion was sequenced for a study of cytomegalovirus exposure and HLA in healthy donors. Background on the study: Earlier, 150 million to 200 million T cells were analyzed, and fewer than 120 million unique TCR beta sequences were found among them.

V was clipped by 5 bases and J by 1 base, with 15 bases between them. The CDR3 consists of 15 residues. Germline assignment: CDR1 SEHNR and CDR2 FQNEAQ (reference sequence). 60 Vbeta and 13 Jbeta primers were used in PCR. The table came from immunoSEQ multiplex PCR; TCRdb's copy has only in-frame clones and leaves some out. The sample has around 190,000 clones; around 82% are singletons. The rearrangement links TRBV7-9 to TRBJ2-7, with D possibly matching TRBD1 (6 bases). What was sequenced was PBMCs. This sequence was found in a man aged 40-49 years in good health and CMV-seronegative. The CDR3 region has the DNA TGTGCCAGCAGCAAAGCCGGGACACAGTCCTACGAGCAGTACTTC. Its translation: CASSKAGTQSYEQYF.